This record looks at one T cell receptor (beta chain) sequence and its context. Trimming cost V 3 bases and J 1 base; bases outside gene matches: 1. The CDR3 has 14 amino acids. The germline V gene has CDR1 LGHNA and CDR2 YNFKEQ. This sample was taken from a study of blood T cell repertoires in COVID-19. Looking at the study overall: From T cells, B-cell-depleted T cells, or PBMCs came the material, which was cDNA or gDNA.

Profiling relied on immunoSEQ multiplex PCR, and the TCRdb table lists in-frame clones only, not all of them. This table holds under 65,000 clones, 84% found once. The chain has TRBV4-2 and TRBJ1-1; 8 positions agree with TRBD1. The receptor was derived from a woman in her fifties or sixties with acute or convalescent COVID-19. The sequencing sample was made of peripheral blood. The CDR3 protein is CASSQGQANTEAFF. The DNA of the CDR3 is TGTGCCAGCAGCCAGGGACAGGCGAACACTGAAGCTTTCTTT.